Described below is a single T cell receptor (beta chain) sequence and its context. This entry comes from a study of CD8 T cells in Susac syndrome. Reverse transcription of about 0.5 to 1 ug RNA used random hexamers. immunoSEQ multiplex PCR amplified TCR beta CDR3 across 54 Vbeta, 13 Jbeta. TCRdb analysed the immunoSEQ multiplex PCR reads with MiXCR anew, one entry per CDR3 protein. The data hold approximately 220,000 distinct CDR3 sequences, with 92% observed a single time. J lost 5 bases, V lost 10 bases, and 8 bases had no gene match. The germline CDR1 and CDR2 sequences are LGHDT and YNNKEL (reference sequence). This CDR3 comprises 13 residues. Sequencing of TCR beta was performed on blood CD8+ and CD4+ T cells.

The rearrangement uses TRBV3-1 and TRBJ2-1, with TRBD2 matching over 7 bases. The sample comprised CD8+ T cells from PBMCs. The TCR sequence derives from a human donor with multiple sclerosis. CDR3 DNA sequence: TGTGCCACCAAAGCGGGACTCGACAATGAGCAGTTCTTC. This codes for CATKAGLDNEQFF.